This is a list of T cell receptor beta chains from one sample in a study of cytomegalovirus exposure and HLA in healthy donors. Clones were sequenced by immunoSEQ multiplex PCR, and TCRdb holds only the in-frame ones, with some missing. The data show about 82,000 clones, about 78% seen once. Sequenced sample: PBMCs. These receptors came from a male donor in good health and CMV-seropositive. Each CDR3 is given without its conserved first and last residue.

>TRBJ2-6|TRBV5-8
ASSSVAGAAGANVLT
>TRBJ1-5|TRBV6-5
ASNEDYNQPQH
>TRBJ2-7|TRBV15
ATSRGLAGGSGGEQY
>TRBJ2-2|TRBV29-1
SVWRWQGGTGELF
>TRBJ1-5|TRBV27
ASSLTGEVLPQH
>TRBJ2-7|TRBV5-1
ASSIGGVARGSEQY
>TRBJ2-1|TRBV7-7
ASSLVPGTGLPSSYNEQF
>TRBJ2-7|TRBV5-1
ASSFGGASYEQY
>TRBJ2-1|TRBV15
ATSRDLAGGINEQF
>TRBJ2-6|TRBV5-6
ASSGQILSGANVLT
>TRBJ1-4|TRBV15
ATSLGQGSNEKLF
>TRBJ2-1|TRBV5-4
ASSLASGNEQF
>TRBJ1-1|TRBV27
ASSLYSGTGKSEAF
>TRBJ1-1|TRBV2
ASSVTEYTEAF
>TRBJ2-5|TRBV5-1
ASSNRAGGDETQY
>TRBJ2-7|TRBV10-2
ASSEYRGYEQY
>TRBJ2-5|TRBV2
ASSELAGAQETQY
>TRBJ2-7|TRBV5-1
ASSPFAGGRYEQY
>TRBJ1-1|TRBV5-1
ASSLAFGGGFTEAF
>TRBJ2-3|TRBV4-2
ASSPQGNRADTQY
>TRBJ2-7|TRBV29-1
SVAGTGVSAEQY
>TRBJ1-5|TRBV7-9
ASTLGRDYSNQPQH
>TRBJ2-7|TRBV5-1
ASTWAGSGDSEQY
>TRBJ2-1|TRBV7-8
ASRGDSYSISSYNEQF
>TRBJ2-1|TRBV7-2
ASSIRLAGPSYNEQF
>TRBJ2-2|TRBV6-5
ASRGQGGTGELF
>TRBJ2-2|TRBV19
ASRGQGPGELF
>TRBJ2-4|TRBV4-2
ASSQDPGLAGTKNIQY
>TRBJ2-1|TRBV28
ASTNSGLADNEQF
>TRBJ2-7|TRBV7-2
ASNNRVDGEQY
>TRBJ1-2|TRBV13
ASSLATGNYGYT
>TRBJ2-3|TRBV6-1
ASIWGGVTDTQY
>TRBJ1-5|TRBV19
ASSTLGQATGNQPQH
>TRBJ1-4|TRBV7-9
ASTDSSILF
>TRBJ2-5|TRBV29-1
SVEQGAAETQY
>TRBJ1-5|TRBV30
AWSSRTVFWPQH
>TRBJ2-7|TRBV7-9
SSSFAVRVAYEQY
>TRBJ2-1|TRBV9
ASSVTNREQRYNEQF
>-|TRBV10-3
AISPGLSSYEQY
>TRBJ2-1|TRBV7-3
ASSPTSDYNEQF
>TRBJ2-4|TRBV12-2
ASRLATDRGRLDIQY
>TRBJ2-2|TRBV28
ASSLRPGLSATGELF
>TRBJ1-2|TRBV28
ASSLTGGYGYT
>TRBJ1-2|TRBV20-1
SAVLPYGYT
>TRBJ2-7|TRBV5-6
ATSRGFTSVEQY
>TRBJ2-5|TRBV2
ANSGTGTQETQY
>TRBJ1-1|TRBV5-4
ASSSGTDNTEAF
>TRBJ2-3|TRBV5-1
ASSLDPLMSDTQY
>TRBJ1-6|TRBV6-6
ASSKVPGQGQSPLH
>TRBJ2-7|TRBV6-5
ASSYSTGYEQY